The 3 T cell receptor beta chains below were found in one sample sequenced in a study of CD8 T cells in ankylosing spondylitis. Study-wide results and limits: A motif in TCR beta, a set of eight or nine highly homologous variants, appeared characteristic of ankylosing spondylitis blood.

Their target antigens are unknown. TCRdb analysed the 5' RACE reads with MiXCR anew, one entry per CDR3 protein. The table records around 770,000 distinct CDR3 sequences, under 20% of them present only once. Sequencing used blood, either unsorted or a sorted T cell fraction (not recorded which). The receptor source for this set is a male donor with ankylosing spondylitis.

The V gene is TRBV5-6, the J gene TRBJ2-1; 10 bases are shared with TRBD1. Trimming took 4 bases from V and 10 from J; bases not matched to a gene: 11. Looked up from germline, CDR1 is SGHDT and CDR2 is YYEEEE. CDR3 size: 15 residues. The CDR3 DNA reads TGTGCCAGCAGCGGCCGGGACAGGGGAATGTGGGAGCAGTTCTTC. Protein product: CASSGRDRGMWEQFF.

This clonotype occurred a few times. The chain combines TRBV12-3 or TRBV12-4 with TRBJ2-4; the match to TRBD1 covers 9 bases. The CDR3 runs to 14 residues. The trim removed 1 base at V and 5 bases at J, leaving 0 bases unmatched. The CDR3 protein is CASSLGTGENIQYF. CDR3 sequence (DNA): TGTGCCAGCAGTTTAGGGACAGGGGAAAACATTCAGTACTTC.

This clonotype was observed a handful of times. The chain couples TRBV10-3 to TRBJ1-1, with a tentative D call TRBD1 (6 bases). The CDR3 totals 12 residues. CDR1 is ENHRY, CDR2 SYGVKD, per germline. V lost 10 bases and J 1 base, leaving 10 bases between the germline ends. In DNA, the CDR3 is TGTGCCAGCAGGGGTACGAACACTGAAGCTTTCTTT. This encodes CASRGTNTEAFF.